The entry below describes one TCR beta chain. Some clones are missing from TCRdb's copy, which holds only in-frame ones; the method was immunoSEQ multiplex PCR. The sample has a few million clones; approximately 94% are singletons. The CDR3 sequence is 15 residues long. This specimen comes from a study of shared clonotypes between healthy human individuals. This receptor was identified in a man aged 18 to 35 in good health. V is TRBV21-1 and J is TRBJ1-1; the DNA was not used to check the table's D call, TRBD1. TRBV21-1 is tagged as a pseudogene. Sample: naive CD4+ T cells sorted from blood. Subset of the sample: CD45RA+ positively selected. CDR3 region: CASSAQGPLNTEAFF. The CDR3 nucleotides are TGTGCCAGCAGCGCACAGGGACCCCTGAACACTGAAGCTTTCTTT.